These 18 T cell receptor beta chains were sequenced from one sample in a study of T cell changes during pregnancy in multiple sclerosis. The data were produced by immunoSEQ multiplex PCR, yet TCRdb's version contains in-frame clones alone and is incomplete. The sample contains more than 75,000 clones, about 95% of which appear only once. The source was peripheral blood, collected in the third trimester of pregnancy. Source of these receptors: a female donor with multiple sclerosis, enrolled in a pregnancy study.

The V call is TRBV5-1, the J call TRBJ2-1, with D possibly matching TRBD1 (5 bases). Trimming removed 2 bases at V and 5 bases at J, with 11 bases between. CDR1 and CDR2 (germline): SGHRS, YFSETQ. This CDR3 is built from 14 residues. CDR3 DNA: TGCGCCAGCAGCTTCATGACAGCCGACAATGAGCAGTTCTTC. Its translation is CASSFMTADNEQFF.

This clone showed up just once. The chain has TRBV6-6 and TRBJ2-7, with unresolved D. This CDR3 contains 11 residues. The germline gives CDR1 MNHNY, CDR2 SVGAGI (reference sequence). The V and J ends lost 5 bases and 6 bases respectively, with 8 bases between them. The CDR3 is CASSPRSEQYF. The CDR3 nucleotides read TGTGCCAGCAGTCCTAGATCCGAGCAGTACTTC.

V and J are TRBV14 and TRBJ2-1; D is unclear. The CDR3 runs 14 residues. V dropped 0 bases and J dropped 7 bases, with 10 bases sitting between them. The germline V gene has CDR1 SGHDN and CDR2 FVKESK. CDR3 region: CASSQDLFLNEQFF. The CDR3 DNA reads TGTGCCAGCAGCCAAGACCTATTTTTGAATGAGCAGTTCTTC.

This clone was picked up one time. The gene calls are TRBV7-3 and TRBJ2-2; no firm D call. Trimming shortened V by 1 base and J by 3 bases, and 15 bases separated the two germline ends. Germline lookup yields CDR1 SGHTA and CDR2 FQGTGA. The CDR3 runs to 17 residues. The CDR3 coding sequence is TGTGCCAGCAGCTTAAGGTGGGCCGGCCCAGACACCGGGGAGCTGTTTTTT. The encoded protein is CASSLRWAGPDTGELFF. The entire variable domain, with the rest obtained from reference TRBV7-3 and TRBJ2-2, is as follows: GAGVSQTPSNKVTEKGKYVELRCDPISGHTALYWYRQSLGQGPEFLIYFQGTGAADDSGLPNDRFFAVRPEGSVSTLKIQRTERGDSAVYLCASSLRWAGPDTGELFFGEGSRLTVL.

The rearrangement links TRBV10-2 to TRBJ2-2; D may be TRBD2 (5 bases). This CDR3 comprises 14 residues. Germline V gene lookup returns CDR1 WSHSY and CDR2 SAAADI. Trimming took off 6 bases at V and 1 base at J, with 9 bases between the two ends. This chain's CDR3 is CASRGERNTGELFF. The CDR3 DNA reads TGCGCCAGCAGGGGAGAGAGGAACACCGGGGAGCTGTTTTTT.

The CDR3 region is CASSLVGQPMEQFF. The CDR3 nucleotides read TGTGCCAGCAGCTTAGTGGGACAGCCCATGGAGCAGTTCTTC. The V gene is TRBV7-2, the J gene TRBJ2-1, with 7 bases fitting TRBD1. J lost 10 bases, V lost 1 base, and 7 bases had no gene match. Germline V gives CDR1 SGHTA, CDR2 FQGNSA. The CDR3 is 14 amino acids.

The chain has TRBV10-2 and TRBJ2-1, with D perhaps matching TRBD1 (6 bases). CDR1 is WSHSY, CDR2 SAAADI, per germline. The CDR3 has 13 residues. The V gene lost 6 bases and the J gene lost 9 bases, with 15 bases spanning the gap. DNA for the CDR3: TGCGCCAGCAGCTCCACAGGGTCGGGTGAGCAGTTCTTC. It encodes CASSSTGSGEQFF.

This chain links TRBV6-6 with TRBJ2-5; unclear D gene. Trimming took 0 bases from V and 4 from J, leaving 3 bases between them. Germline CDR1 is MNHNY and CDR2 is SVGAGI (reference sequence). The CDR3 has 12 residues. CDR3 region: CASSYSSETQYF. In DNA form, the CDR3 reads TGTGCCAGCAGTTACTCCTCAGAGACCCAGTACTTC.

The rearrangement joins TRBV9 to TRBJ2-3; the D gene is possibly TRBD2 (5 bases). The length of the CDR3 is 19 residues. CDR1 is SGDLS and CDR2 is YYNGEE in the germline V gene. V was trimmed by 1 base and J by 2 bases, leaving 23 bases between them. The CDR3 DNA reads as TGTGCCAGCAGCGTAATGGAACTAGGTGTGGTACAACACACAGATACGCAGTATTTT. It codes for CASSVMELGVVQHTDTQYF.

The CDR3 reads CASKADLSSYEQYF. In nucleotides, the CDR3 is TGTGCCAGCAAGGCCGACTTGAGCTCCTACGAGCAGTACTTC. The rearrangement links TRBV2 to TRBJ2-7; D not resolved. Deletions cut 7 bases from V and 0 bases from J, with 13 bases between. This CDR3 spans 14 amino acids. Germline lookup yields CDR1 SNHLY and CDR2 FYNNEI.

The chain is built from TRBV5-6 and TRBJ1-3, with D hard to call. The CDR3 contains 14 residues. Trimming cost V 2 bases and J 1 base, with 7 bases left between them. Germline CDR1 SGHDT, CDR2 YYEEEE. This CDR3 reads CASSFLSSGNTIYF. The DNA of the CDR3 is TGTGCCAGCAGCTTTCTGTCTTCTGGAAACACCATATATTTT.

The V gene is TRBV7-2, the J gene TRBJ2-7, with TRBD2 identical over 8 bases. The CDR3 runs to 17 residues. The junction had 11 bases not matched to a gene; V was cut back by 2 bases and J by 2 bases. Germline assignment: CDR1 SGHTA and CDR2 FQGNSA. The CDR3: CASSLRSGGGSPYEQYF. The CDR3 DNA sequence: TGTGCCAGCAGCTTACGGTCTGGCGGGGGGTCCCCCTACGAGCAGTACTTC.

The CDR3 spells CASSLRPAGGYTF. CDR3 nucleotide sequence: TGTGCCAGCAGCTTACGCCCCGCGGGCGGCTACACCTTC. The rearrangement uses TRBV5-4 and TRBJ1-2; D uncertain. Trimming pared 2 bases from V and 8 bases from J, leaving 13 bases between. CDR3 length: 13 amino acids. CDR1 and CDR2 (germline): SGHNT, YYREEE (reference sequence). The full variable domain, with the rest looked up from reference TRBV5-4 and TRBJ1-2, is ETGVTQSPTHLIKTRGQQVTLRCSSQSGHNTVSWYQQALGQGPQFIFQYYREEENGRGNFPPRFSGLQFPNYSSELNVNALELDDSALYLCASSLRPAGGYTFGSGTRLTVV.

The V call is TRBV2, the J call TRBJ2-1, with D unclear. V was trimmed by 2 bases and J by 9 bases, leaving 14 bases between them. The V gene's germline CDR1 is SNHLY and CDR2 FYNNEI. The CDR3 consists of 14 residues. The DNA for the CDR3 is TGTGCCAGCAGTGAAACTATCCTAGTAGGTGAGCAGTTCTTC. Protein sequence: CASSETILVGEQFF.

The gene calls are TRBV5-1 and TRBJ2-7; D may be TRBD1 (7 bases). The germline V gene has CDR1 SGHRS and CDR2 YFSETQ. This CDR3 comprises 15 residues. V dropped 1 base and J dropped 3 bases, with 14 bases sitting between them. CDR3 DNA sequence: TGCGCCAGCAGCTTGAATTCCAGGGGGGACTACGAGCAGTACTTC. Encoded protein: CASSLNSRGDYEQYF.

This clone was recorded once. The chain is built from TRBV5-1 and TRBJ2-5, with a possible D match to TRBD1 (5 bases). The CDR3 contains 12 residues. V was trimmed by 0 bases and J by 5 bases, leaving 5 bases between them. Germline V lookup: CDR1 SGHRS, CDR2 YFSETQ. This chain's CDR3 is CASSLEGETQYF. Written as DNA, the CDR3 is TGCGCCAGCAGCTTGGAGGGGGAGACCCAGTACTTC.

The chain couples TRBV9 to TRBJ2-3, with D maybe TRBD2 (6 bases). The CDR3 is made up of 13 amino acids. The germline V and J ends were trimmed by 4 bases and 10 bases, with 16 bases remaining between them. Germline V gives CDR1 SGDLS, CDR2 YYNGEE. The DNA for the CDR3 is TGTGCCAGCAGCCCCCCCGGGACTGGGGCGCAGTATTTT. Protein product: CASSPPGTGAQYF.

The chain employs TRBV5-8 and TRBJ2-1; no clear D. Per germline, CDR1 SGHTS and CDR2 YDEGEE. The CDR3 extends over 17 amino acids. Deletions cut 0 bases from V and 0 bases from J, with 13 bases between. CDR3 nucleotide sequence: TGTGCCAGCAGCTTGGCAGTCGCCTCGTACTCCTACAATGAGCAGTTCTTC. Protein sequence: CASSLAVASYSYNEQFF.